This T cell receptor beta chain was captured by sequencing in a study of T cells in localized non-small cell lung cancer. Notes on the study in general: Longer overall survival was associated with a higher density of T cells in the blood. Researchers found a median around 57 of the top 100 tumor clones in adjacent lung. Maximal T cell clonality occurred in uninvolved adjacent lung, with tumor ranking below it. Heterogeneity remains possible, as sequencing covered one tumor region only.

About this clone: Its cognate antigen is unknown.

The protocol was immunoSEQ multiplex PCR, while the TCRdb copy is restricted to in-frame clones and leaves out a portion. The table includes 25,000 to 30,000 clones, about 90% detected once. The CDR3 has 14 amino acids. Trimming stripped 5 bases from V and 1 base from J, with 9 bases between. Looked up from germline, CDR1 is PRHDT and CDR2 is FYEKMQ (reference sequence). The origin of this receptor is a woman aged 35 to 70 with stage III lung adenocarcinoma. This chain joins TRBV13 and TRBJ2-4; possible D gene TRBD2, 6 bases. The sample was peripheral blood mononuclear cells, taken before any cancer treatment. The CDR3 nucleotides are TGTGCCAGCAGCCCCCGGGGGGCCAAAAACATTCAGTACTTC. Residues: CASSPRGAKNIQYF. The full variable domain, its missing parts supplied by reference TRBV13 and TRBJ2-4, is AAGVIQSPRHLIKEKRETATLKCYPIPRHDTVYWYQQGPGQDPQFLISFYEKMQSDKGSIPDRFSAQQFSDYHSELNMSSLELGDSALYFCASSPRGAKNIQYFGAGTRLSVL.